Below, 27 T cell receptor beta chains from the same sample are listed, as sequenced in a study of cytomegalovirus exposure and HLA in healthy donors (dated by TCRdb to 2017 to 2019). The library came from the immunoSEQ multiplex PCR assay. The multiplex PCR relied on a mix of 60 forward primers for TCR Vbeta segments and 13 reverse primers for TCR Jbeta segments. As stored in TCRdb, this immuneACCESS dataset retains in-frame rearrangements with V and J assigned. A fraction of the clones does not appear; measured against another copy, unresolved V genes explain less than half of the discrepancy, and the remainder lacks a known reason. A total of about 160,000 clones appear in this sample, approximately 81% of them only once. The ten most abundant clones make up around 0.97% of the sample. The material sequenced was PBMCs. The receptor set was obtained from a man aged 30 to 39 in good health and CMV-seronegative.

This sequence joins TRBV18 and TRBJ1-4; no clear D. Trimming pared 4 bases from V and 3 bases from J, leaving 12 bases between. Germline V gene data show CDR1 as KGHSH and CDR2 as LQKENI. The CDR3 contains 15 residues. In DNA form, the CDR3 reads TGTGCCAGCTCACTCAGGTTGTTTGCTAATGAAAAACTGTTTTTT. It specifies CASSLRLFANEKLFF.

CDR3 nucleotides: TGTGCCAGCAGTGAAGTCCCAGGGATATGGACTGAAGCTTTCTTT. Translating it yields CASSEVPGIWTEAFF. The genes are TRBV6-1 and TRBJ1-1; D possibly corresponds to TRBD1 (5 bases). Trimming pared 1 base from V and 5 bases from J, leaving 14 bases between. The CDR3 covers 15 residues. In germline, CDR1 is MNHNS, CDR2 SASEGT.

The gene calls are TRBV6-6 and TRBJ2-2, with unresolved D. V lost 7 bases and J 6 bases, leaving 9 bases between the germline ends. The CDR3 runs 12 residues. Germline V gene lookup returns CDR1 MNHNY and CDR2 SVGAGI (reference sequence). The CDR3 DNA reads TGTGCCAGCAATAGAATAGCCGGGGAGCTGTTTTTT. Protein sequence: CASNRIAGELFF.

V is TRBV7-3 and J is TRBJ2-3, with TRBD2 matching 11 bases. CDR3 size: 14 residues. The germline gives CDR1 SGHTA, CDR2 FQGTGA. V trimming: 6 bases; J trimming: 4 bases; junction bases outside the gene matches: 3. This CDR3 reads CASSSGRAPDTQYF. The CDR3 DNA is TGTGCCAGCAGTAGCGGGAGGGCCCCAGATACGCAGTATTTT.

The chain has TRBV5-1 and TRBJ1-4; 8 nucleotides align to TRBD1. The CDR3 loop spans 17 amino acids. The V gene end was trimmed by 1 base and the J gene end by 7 bases; junction bases not matched to a gene: 12. Germline CDR1 reads SGHRS; CDR2 reads YFSETQ. The CDR3 nucleotides are TGCGCCAGCAGCTTGAGCCCCGCAGGGGGCAGTGTTGAAAAACTGTTTTTT. Residues: CASSLSPAGGSVEKLFF. The whole variable domain, remainder taken from reference TRBV5-1 and TRBJ1-4, is KAGVTQTPRYLIKTRGQQVTLSCSPISGHRSVSWYQQTPGQGLQFLFEYFSETQRNKGNFPGRFSGRQFSNSRSEMNVSTLELGDSALYLCASSLSPAGGSVEKLFFGSGTQLSVL.

This clone was recorded a few times. The genes are TRBV2 and TRBJ2-7; the match to TRBD1 covers 8 bases. V lost 2 bases and J lost 4; bases outside the gene matches: 4. Germline loops: CDR1 SNHLY, CDR2 FYNNEI. The CDR3 runs to 14 residues. The CDR3 DNA follows: TGTGCCAGCAGTGAACAGGGGGCGGTGTACGAGCAGTACTTC. Its translation is CASSEQGAVYEQYF. Full variable domain (remainder filled in from reference TRBV2 and TRBJ2-7): EPEVTQTPSHQVTQMGQEVILRCVPISNHLYFYWYRQILGQKVEFLVSFYNNEISEKSEIFDDQFSVERPDGSNFTLKIRSTKLEDSAMYFCASSEQGAVYEQYFGPGTRLTVT.

V gene TRBV9 combines with J gene TRBJ2-3; maybe TRBD1 (6 bases). CDR3 length: 13 residues. The germline CDR1 and CDR2 sequences are SGDLS and YYNGEE. Trimming left V 7 bases short and J 4 bases short, with 13 bases between. The CDR3 nucleotides read TGTGCCAGCCAACTACAGGGAGCAGATACGCAGTATTTT. It yields the protein CASQLQGADTQYF.

For the CDR3, the DNA is TGTGCCAGCAGCTTAGGGACAGGGTCCTACAATGAGCAGTTCTTC. Its translation: CASSLGTGSYNEQFF. The genes are TRBV27 and TRBJ2-1; 9 positions match TRBD1. The CDR3 length is 15 residues. Germline assignment: CDR1 MNHEY and CDR2 SMNVEV (reference sequence). V dropped 6 bases and J dropped 1; count of bases not matched to a gene: 4.

This chain uses TRBV5-1 with TRBJ2-3; 8 bases are shared with TRBD1. CDR1 and CDR2 from the germline V gene are SGHRS and YFSETQ. V lost 0 bases, J lost 8 bases, and 5 bases stayed unmatched. The CDR3 is 14 amino acids. The CDR3 nucleotides are TGCGCCAGCAGCTTGGCAGGGGGCAACGTTACGCAGTATTTT. It translates to CASSLAGGNVTQYF. The variable domain in full, with the rest retrieved from reference TRBV5-1 and TRBJ2-3, is KAGVTQTPRYLIKTRGQQVTLSCSPISGHRSVSWYQQTPGQGLQFLFEYFSETQRNKGNFPGRFSGRQFSNSRSEMNVSTLELGDSALYLCASSLAGGNVTQYFGPGTRLTVL.

The rearrangement links TRBV6-5 to TRBJ1-1; tentatively, D is TRBD1 (5 bases). The V gene lost 10 bases and the J gene lost 1 base, with 13 bases spanning the gap. The CDR3 loop spans 13 amino acids. The germline V gene has CDR1 MNHEY and CDR2 SVGAGI. The CDR3 coding sequence is TGTGCCACCCACAGGCGAGGGAACACTGAAGCTTTCTTT. This translates into CATHRRGNTEAFF.

This clone showed up just a few times. The CDR3 is CASSSVTNLGGNTIYF. The CDR3 DNA follows: TGTGCCAGCAGCTCCGTGACAAACCTCGGTGGAAACACCATATATTTT. The chain joins TRBV5-4 to TRBJ1-3; D is uncertain. Germline assignment: CDR1 SGHNT and CDR2 YYREEE (reference sequence). The CDR3 contains 16 residues. V shed 3 bases and J shed 3 bases, with 16 bases lying between them. Using reference TRBV5-4 and TRBJ1-3 for the parts outside the CDR3, the full variable domain is ETGVTQSPTHLIKTRGQQVTLRCSSQSGHNTVSWYQQALGQGPQFIFQYYREEENGRGNFPPRFSGLQFPNYSSELNVNALELDDSALYLCASSSVTNLGGNTIYFGEGSWLTVV.

V usage is TRBV18 and J usage is TRBJ2-5; possible D gene TRBD1, 5 bases. Trimming shortened V by 3 bases and J by 4 bases, and 6 bases separated the two germline ends. The CDR3 totals 12 residues. Germline-derived CDR1 and CDR2 are KGHSH and LQKENI. CDR3 coding DNA: TGTGCCAGCTCACCCCAGGGAGAGACCCAGTACTTC. Its protein product is CASSPQGETQYF.

This clone was found once. J is TRBJ2-3 and V is TRBV10-3; tentative D call: TRBD1 (6 bases). V lost 10 bases, J lost 0 bases, and 17 bases lay in between. From germline, CDR1 is ENHRY and CDR2 SYGVKD. The CDR3 loop spans 15 amino acids. In DNA form, the CDR3 reads TGTGCCACGGTCAGTGGGGGCACCAGCACAGATACGCAGTATTTT. Amino acids: CATVSGGTSTDTQYF.

This clone was picked up one time. This chain joins TRBV13 and TRBJ1-1; 7 nucleotides match TRBD1. J lost 4 bases, V lost 5 bases, and 7 bases had no gene match. Germline V lookup: CDR1 PRHDT, CDR2 FYEKMQ (reference sequence). The length of the CDR3 is 14 residues. CDR3 amino acids: CASSTWDSITEAFF. CDR3 DNA sequence: TGTGCCAGCAGCACCTGGGACAGTATCACTGAAGCTTTCTTT. Combining the CDR3 with reference TRBV13 and TRBJ1-1 gives the whole variable domain AAGVIQSPRHLIKEKRETATLKCYPIPRHDTVYWYQQGPGQDPQFLISFYEKMQSDKGSIPDRFSAQQFSDYHSELNMSSLELGDSALYFCASSTWDSITEAFFGQGTRLTVV.

This chain connects TRBV4-1 to TRBJ2-2; D perhaps matches TRBD2 (6 bases). CDR1 MGHRA and CDR2 YSYEKL come from the germline V gene. With 1 base removed from V and 6 bases from J, the gap between germline ends came to 12 bases. The CDR3 runs to 15 residues. CDR3 region: CASSQAGLLPGELFF. Written as DNA, the CDR3 is TGCGCCAGCAGCCAAGCCGGACTATTACCCGGGGAGCTGTTTTTT.

This clone appeared a single time. The rearrangement uses TRBV4-1 and TRBJ2-7; 10 bases match TRBD1. Germline values: CDR1 MGHRA, CDR2 YSYEKL. CDR3 length: 13 residues. J gave up 11 bases and V 3 bases, and 7 bases lay outside the gene matches. CDR3 coding DNA: TGCGCCAGCAGCCATACCGGGACAGGGGAGAAGTACTTC. This encodes CASSHTGTGEKYF.

The V gene is TRBV2, the J gene TRBJ1-6, with D possibly being TRBD1 (5 bases). V lost 1 base, J lost 8 bases, and 9 bases lay in between. The CDR3 extends over 14 amino acids. Germline V gives CDR1 SNHLY, CDR2 FYNNEI. The DNA for the CDR3 is TGTGCCAGCAGTGAAGTAGGGGTGGATTCACCCCTCCACTTT. Translated: CASSEVGVDSPLHF.

The chain combines TRBV10-1 with TRBJ2-1, with 7 bases fitting TRBD2. CDR3 size: 13 residues. J was trimmed by 3 bases and V by 8 bases; bases with no gene match: 4. The germline V gene encodes CDR1 WNHNN and CDR2 SYGVQD (reference sequence). The CDR3 reads CASLADLYNEQFF. The DNA of the CDR3 is TGCGCCAGCCTAGCGGATCTCTACAATGAGCAGTTCTTC.

This rearrangement joins TRBV19 to TRBJ1-2; 7 bases agree with TRBD1. The CDR3 is 14 amino acids. The germline gives CDR1 LNHDA, CDR2 SQIVND (reference sequence). V was clipped by 7 bases and J by 3 bases; unmatched bases: 8. The CDR3 loop is CASISEGADYGYTF. The CDR3 nucleotides are TGTGCCAGTATCTCGGAGGGGGCAGACTATGGCTACACCTTC.

The chain employs TRBV5-4 and TRBJ2-2; the D gene is possibly TRBD1 (5 bases). V lost 4 bases to trimming and J lost 5 bases, with 18 bases between them. This CDR3 has 16 residues. In germline, CDR1 is SGHNT, CDR2 YYREEE (reference sequence). CDR3 in DNA: TGTGCCAGCAGCCCGCGACAGCCCCAAGGGACCGGGGAGCTGTTTTTT. Protein product: CASSPRQPQGTGELFF.

The chain links TRBV10-3 to TRBJ2-7, with 10 bases matching TRBD1. The ends lost 3 bases at V and 6 bases at J; junction bases unmatched: 5. The length of the CDR3 is 14 residues. In germline, CDR1 is ENHRY, CDR2 SYGVKD. CDR3 nucleotides: TGTGCCATCAGTGACCCGGGACAGGGGAGCGAGCAGTACTTC. It yields the protein CAISDPGQGSEQYF.

The CDR3, as DNA: TGTGCCAGTAGTATTAACAGGGGGCTAAAGGTCACGCAGTATTTT. This codes for CASSINRGLKVTQYF. The V gene is TRBV19, the J gene TRBJ2-3; 9 bases align to TRBD1. The germline gives CDR1 LNHDA, CDR2 SQIVND (reference sequence). The CDR3 is made up of 15 amino acids. Trimming took 3 bases from V and 9 from J; bases not matched to a gene: 10.

This chain connects TRBV18 to TRBJ2-1; 9 nucleotides match TRBD1. Germline CDR1 and CDR2: KGHSH and LQKENI. There are 15 residues in the CDR3. Unmatched junction bases numbered 8, after V lost 5 bases and J lost 6 bases. The CDR3 sequence: CASSSRTGVGNEQFF. DNA for the CDR3: TGTGCCAGCTCATCTAGGACAGGGGTCGGCAATGAGCAGTTCTTC.

The CDR3 loop is CAWSVPSGTFRYEQYF. As DNA, the CDR3 is TGTGCCTGGAGTGTACCTAGCGGGACCTTTCGATACGAGCAGTACTTC. This chain joins TRBV30 and TRBJ2-7, with 9 bases that match TRBD2. Trimming removed 0 bases from V and 4 bases from J; junction bases left unmatched: 10. Germline loops: CDR1 GTSNPN, CDR2 SVGIG (reference sequence). The CDR3 sequence is 16 residues long.

CDR3 sequence (DNA): TGCGCCAGCAGCGGAGACAGGGATGAGGACACCGGGGAGCTGTTTTTT. Encoded protein: CASSGDRDEDTGELFF. V gene TRBV4-1 combines with J gene TRBJ2-2; TRBD1 agrees at 7 bases. CDR3 length equals 16 residues. Germline V gene lookup returns CDR1 MGHRA and CDR2 YSYEKL. V shed 5 bases and J 3 bases; nucleotides not matched to a gene: 9.

The V gene is TRBV10-2, the J gene TRBJ2-7, with D possibly matching TRBD2 (6 bases). The CDR3 is 19 residues long. The V end lost 7 bases, the J end lost 4 bases, and 32 bases lay between the germline ends. CDR1 WSHSY and CDR2 SAAADI come from the germline V gene. For the CDR3, the DNA is TGCGCCAGCACCCCTTCCCCTAGCGACGGACGGGGCGGGAATTACGAGCAGTACTTC. Protein: CASTPSPSDGRGGNYEQYF.

This chain's CDR3 is CASSRSGGLIGDVHIRIADTQYF. CDR3 in DNA: TGTGCCAGCAGCCGCAGTGGGGGGTTAATCGGGGATGTTCATATTAGGATCGCAGATACGCAGTATTTT. V is TRBV28 and J is TRBJ2-3; maybe TRBD2 (6 bases). The ends were cut back, 6 bases at V and 4 bases at J, with 41 bases in the middle. Germline CDR1 and CDR2: MDHEN and SYDVKM. CDR3 length: 23 amino acids.